This T cell receptor beta chain was documented in a study of blood T cell repertoires in COVID-19. Study as a whole: T cells, B-cell-depleted T cells, or PBMCs provided the cDNA or gDNA that served as material.

Membership in each cohort depended on participant-reported clinical history. As processed by the authors: Nucleated cell number was recorded as an estimate derived from reference gene primer amplification. The repertoire was sequenced with immunoSEQ multiplex PCR; TCRdb's copy has only in-frame clones and lacks some. That table furnishes V, J and clone size, whereas the DNA furnished D and trimming. The table shows about 270,000 clones, with approximately 91% occurring only once. V lost 3 bases and J 1 base, leaving 9 bases between the germline ends. The CDR3 has 14 residues. Germline V gene sequence: CDR1 LNHDA, CDR2 SQIVND (reference sequence).

Sequenced sample: PBMCs or T cells enriched from blood (not recorded which). The genes are TRBV19 and TRBJ1-1; D is perhaps TRBD1 (6 bases). This TCR was sampled from a middle-aged woman with acute COVID-19. The CDR3 DNA reads TGTGCCAGTAGTATGCAGGGGAGGAACACTGAAGCTTTCTTT. It yields the protein CASSMQGRNTEAFF.